This T cell receptor (beta chain) was captured in a study of T cell changes during pregnancy in multiple sclerosis. The CDR3 is 13 residues long. CDR1 and CDR2 from the germline V gene are SGHNT and YYREEE (reference sequence). V was shortened by 0 bases and J by 7 bases, with 11 bases between the two germline ends. The protocol was immunoSEQ multiplex PCR, while the TCRdb copy is restricted to in-frame clones and leaves out a portion. This table has 95,000 to 110,000 clones, 85% to 95% appearing once. The starting material was peripheral blood, obtained in the third trimester of pregnancy. The gene calls are TRBV5-4 and TRBJ2-7, with D unresolved. This receptor was taken from a female donor in good health, enrolled as a control in a pregnancy study. CDR3 protein: CASSLAGLNEQYF. The CDR3 nucleotides read TGTGCCAGCAGCTTGGCCGGGTTGAATGAGCAGTACTTC.